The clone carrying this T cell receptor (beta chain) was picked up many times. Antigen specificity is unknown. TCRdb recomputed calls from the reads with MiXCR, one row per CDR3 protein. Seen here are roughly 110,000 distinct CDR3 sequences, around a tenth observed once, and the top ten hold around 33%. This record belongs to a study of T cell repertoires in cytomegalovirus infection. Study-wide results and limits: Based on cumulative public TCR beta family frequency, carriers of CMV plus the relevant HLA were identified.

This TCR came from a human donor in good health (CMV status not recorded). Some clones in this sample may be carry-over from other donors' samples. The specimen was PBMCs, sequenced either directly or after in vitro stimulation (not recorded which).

The CDR3 sequence: CASSFAPGVNTEAFF. The DNA for the CDR3 is TGTGCCAGCAGCTTTGCCCCAGGCGTGAACACTGAAGCTTTCTTT. This chain joins TRBV5-8 and TRBJ1-1; no reliable D call. The germline V and J ends were trimmed by 2 bases and 0 bases, with 11 bases remaining between them. The CDR3 has 15 amino acids. The germline gives CDR1 SGHTS, CDR2 YDEGEE.